This T cell receptor beta chain came from a study of blood T cell repertoires in COVID-19. Overall study: Samples representing acute and convalescent COVID-19 were sourced from the United States, Italy and Spain. From T cells, B-cell-depleted T cells, or PBMCs came the material, which was cDNA or gDNA.

The CDR3 extends over 15 amino acids. J was trimmed by 2 bases and V by 7 bases; bases with no gene match: 6. Looked up from germline, CDR1 is ENHRY and CDR2 is SYGVKD. How the authors handled the data: Reference gene primers were amplified, and this amplification served to estimate nucleated cell counts. The table came from immunoSEQ multiplex PCR; TCRdb's copy has only in-frame clones and leaves some out. V, J and clone size were drawn from that table, and D and trimming were deduced from the DNA. Here the sample spans 140,000 to 150,000 clones, about nine tenths being singletons. The receptor comes from a man of 80 years or more with acute or convalescent COVID-19. Sequenced sample: peripheral blood. The rearrangement joins TRBV10-3 to TRBJ2-7, with 12 bases identical to TRBD1. The CDR3 sequence is CAITYGTGGTYEQYF. CDR3 DNA: TGTGCCATCACCTACGGGACAGGGGGCACCTACGAGCAGTACTTC.